This T cell receptor (beta chain) was profiled in a study of patients and donors after allogeneic stem cell transplantation. TCRdb re-called the RT-PCR reads through MiXCR, storing one row per CDR3 protein. The sample includes 200,000 to 250,000 distinct CDR3 sequences, around an eighth seen only once; the top ten take around 10%. This CDR3 is built from 15 residues. Germline V lookup: CDR1 MNHNS, CDR2 SASEGT. The V gene lost 6 bases and the J gene lost 2 bases, with 17 bases spanning the gap. This TCR was sampled from a human donor who was either an allogeneic HSCT recipient or a stem cell or donor lymphocyte infusion donor (not recorded which). It is not recorded whose cells these are; they may come from a transplant donor. Sequencing was done on a sample of blood, either unsorted or a sorted T cell fraction (not recorded which). This chain links TRBV6-1 with TRBJ2-7; TRBD1 might be the D (6 bases). The CDR3 nucleotides are TGTGCCAGCAGCCATCTGGGGGCCGCCGCCTACGAGCAGTACTTC. It specifies CASSHLGAAAYEQYF.